This TCR beta chain was captured in a study of T cell responses to AZD1222 COVID-19 vaccine. Whole-study results and caveats: Mostly white British, mostly female donors; authors suggested clonal diversity may be underestimated. Spike-specific TCRs gained breadth and depth after people received two AZD1222 doses.

Germline loops: CDR1 SGHRS, CDR2 YFSETQ. The CDR3 totals 14 residues. The V and J ends lost 1 base and 7 bases respectively, with 12 bases between them. On this clone itself: Its antigen is unidentified.

The data were produced by immunoSEQ multiplex PCR, yet TCRdb's version contains in-frame clones alone and is incomplete. The profile shows some 180,000 clones, more than 90% of them singletons. This specimen consisted of peripheral blood, obtained 28 days after the second dose of the MenACWY control vaccine. The chain employs TRBV5-1 and TRBJ2-1; a weak D match, TRBD1 (5 bases). The clonotype comes from an adult who received the MenACWY meningococcal vaccine as a control. The CDR3 spells CASSLSAGLNEQFF. The CDR3 coding sequence is TGCGCCAGCAGCTTGTCGGCAGGGCTGAATGAGCAGTTCTTC.